What follows is one T cell receptor (beta chain) and its context. In germline, CDR1 is SGHNT, CDR2 YYREEE (reference sequence). The junction had 10 bases not matched to a gene; V was cut back by 4 bases and J by 5 bases. The CDR3 has 15 residues. This PCR relied on a set of 60 Vbeta primers and 13 Jbeta primers. The repertoire was sequenced with immunoSEQ multiplex PCR; TCRdb's copy has only in-frame clones and lacks some. The sample consists of about 140,000 clones, over 75% of them appearing once. This record belongs to a study of cytomegalovirus exposure and HLA in healthy donors. Specimen: PBMCs. The receptor was derived from a woman in her fifties or sixties in good health and CMV-seropositive. J is TRBJ1-1 and V is TRBV5-4; 8 positions match TRBD1. CDR3 protein: CASSPDRGRGTEAFF. As DNA, the CDR3 is TGTGCCAGCAGCCCTGACAGGGGCCGAGGGACTGAAGCTTTCTTT.